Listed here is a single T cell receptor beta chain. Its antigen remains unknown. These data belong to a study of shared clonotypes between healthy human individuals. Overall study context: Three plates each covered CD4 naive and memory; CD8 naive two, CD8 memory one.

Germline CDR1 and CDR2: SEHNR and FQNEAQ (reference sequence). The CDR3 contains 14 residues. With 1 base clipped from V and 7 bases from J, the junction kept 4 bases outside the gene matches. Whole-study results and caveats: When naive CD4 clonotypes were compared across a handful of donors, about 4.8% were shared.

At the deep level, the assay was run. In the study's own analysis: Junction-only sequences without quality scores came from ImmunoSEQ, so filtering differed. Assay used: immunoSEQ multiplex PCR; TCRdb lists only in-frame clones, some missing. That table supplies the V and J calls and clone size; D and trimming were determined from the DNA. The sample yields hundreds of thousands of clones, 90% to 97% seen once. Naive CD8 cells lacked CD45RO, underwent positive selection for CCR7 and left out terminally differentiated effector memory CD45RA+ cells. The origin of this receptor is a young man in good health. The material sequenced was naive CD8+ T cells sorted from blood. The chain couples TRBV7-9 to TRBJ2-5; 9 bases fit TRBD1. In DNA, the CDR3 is TGTGCCAGCAGCTTAGGGACAGGGGATACGACCCAGTACTTC. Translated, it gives CASSLGTGDTTQYF.